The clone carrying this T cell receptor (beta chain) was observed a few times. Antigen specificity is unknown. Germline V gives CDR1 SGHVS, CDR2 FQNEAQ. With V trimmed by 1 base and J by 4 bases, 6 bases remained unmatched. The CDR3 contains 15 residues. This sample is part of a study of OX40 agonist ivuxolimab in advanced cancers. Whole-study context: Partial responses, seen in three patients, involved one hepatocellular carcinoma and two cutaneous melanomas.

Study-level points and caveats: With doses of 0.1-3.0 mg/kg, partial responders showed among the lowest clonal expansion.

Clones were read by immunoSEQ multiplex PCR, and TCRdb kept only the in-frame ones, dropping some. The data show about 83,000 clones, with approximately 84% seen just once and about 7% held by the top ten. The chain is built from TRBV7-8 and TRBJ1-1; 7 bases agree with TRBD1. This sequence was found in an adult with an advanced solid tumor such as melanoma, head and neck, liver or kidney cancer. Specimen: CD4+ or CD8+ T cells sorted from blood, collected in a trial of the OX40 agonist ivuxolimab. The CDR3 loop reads CASSLGSAGGTEAFF. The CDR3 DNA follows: TGTGCCAGCAGCTTAGGATCGGCAGGGGGCACTGAAGCTTTCTTT.